Below, 21 T cell receptor beta chains from the same sample are listed, as sequenced in a study of blood T cell repertoires in COVID-19 (dated by TCRdb to 2020 to 2021). Library preparation used the immunoSEQ multiplex PCR assay. This is the immuneACCESS table as TCRdb keeps it, with only in-frame sequences that have V and J called. A part of the clones is gone; compared with another copy, unresolved V genes explain less than half, and the rest is unexplained. The sample includes roughly 200,000 clones, with roughly 88% observed a single time. Together, the top ten hold around 26% of the sample. The sample comprised peripheral blood. These receptors were collected from a middle-aged man with acute or convalescent COVID-19.

This clone has just one count. V usage is TRBV7-8 and J usage is TRBJ1-5; D is ambiguous. This CDR3 contains 15 residues. Germline V lookup: CDR1 SGHVS, CDR2 FQNEAQ. Trimming took off 5 bases at V and 0 bases at J, with 11 bases between the two ends. The CDR3: CASSEADTSNQPQHF. The CDR3 nucleotides read TGTGCCAGCAGCGAAGCTGACACTAGCAATCAGCCCCAGCATTTT.

This clone was counted only a few times. This chain uses TRBV7-2 with TRBJ2-2, with a weak D call TRBD2 (6 bases). V lost 2 bases to trimming and J lost 4 bases, with 8 bases between them. The CDR3 runs to 14 residues. Per the germline V gene, CDR1 is SGHTA and CDR2 is FQGNSA. The CDR3 DNA sequence: TGTGCCAGCAGCTTACTGGGGGGCACCGGGGAGCTGTTTTTT. This translates into CASSLLGGTGELFF.

The chain employs TRBV3-1 (or the pseudogene TRBV3-2) and TRBJ1-2; 8 bases are a match to TRBD1. V lost 5 bases, J lost 4 bases, and 6 bases stayed unmatched. CDR3 length: 14 residues. Germline assignment: CDR1 LGHDT and CDR2 YNNKEL (reference sequence). The CDR3 loop is CASSRGQGSYGYTF. The CDR3 region has the DNA TGTGCCAGCAGCAGAGGACAGGGATCCTATGGCTACACCTTC.

This clone has a handful of counts. The chain carries TRBV2 and TRBJ1-1, with TRBD1 as a possible D gene (5 bases). Per germline, CDR1 SNHLY and CDR2 FYNNEI. V was shortened by 6 bases and J by 1 base, with 9 bases between the two germline ends. This CDR3 is 13 amino acids long. In DNA, the CDR3 is TGTGCCAGCAGGGGGCCCCCGAACACTGAAGCTTTCTTT. Translating it yields CASRGPPNTEAFF.

This clone appeared a single time. This chain connects TRBV6-2 or TRBV6-3 to TRBJ2-7; 10 positions match TRBD1. The germline CDR1 and CDR2 sequences are MNHEY and SVGEGT. V lost 5 bases to trimming and J lost 5 bases; unmatched junction nucleotides: 3. This CDR3 has 13 amino acids. As DNA, the CDR3 is TGTGCCAGCAGTCTCGACAGGGGGCACGAGCAGTACTTC. This gives the protein CASSLDRGHEQYF.

J is TRBJ2-7 and V is TRBV4-1, with D maybe TRBD2 (5 bases). Looked up from germline, CDR1 is MGHRA and CDR2 is YSYEKL. V was trimmed by 3 bases and J by 4 bases, leaving 10 bases between them. The CDR3 has 13 amino acids. DNA for the CDR3: TGCGCCAGCAGCCAGGGAGTGGGTTACGAGCAGTACTTC. This encodes CASSQGVGYEQYF.

The CDR3 DNA reads as TGTGCCAGCAGTAGGGACAGACTTAATTCACCCCTCCACTTT. It yields the protein CASSRDRLNSPLHF. This chain joins TRBV27 and TRBJ1-6; 7 bases map to TRBD1. CDR3 length: 14 amino acids. V was pared by 5 bases and J by 6 bases, with 4 bases of the junction left unmatched. CDR1 is MNHEY, CDR2 SMNVEV, per germline (reference sequence).

The CDR3 nucleotides are TGTGCCAGCAGTCAATACCCGACCGGGGGCTATGGCTACACCTTC. It codes for CASSQYPTGGYGYTF. The rearrangement joins TRBV6-5 to TRBJ1-2, with a tentative D call TRBD1 (5 bases). There are 15 residues in the CDR3. CDR1 MNHEY and CDR2 SVGAGI come from the germline V gene. Trimming shortened V by 5 bases and J by 4 bases, and 17 bases separated the two germline ends.

There are a few counts of this clone. The same CDR3 is also encoded by other DNA sequences in this sample. This chain connects TRBV19 to TRBJ1-5; D is perhaps TRBD1 (6 bases). The CDR3 loop spans 13 amino acids. The germline V and J ends were trimmed by 4 bases and 5 bases, with 9 bases remaining between them. CDR1 is LNHDA and CDR2 is SQIVND in the germline V gene (reference sequence). The CDR3 region has the DNA TGTGCCAGTAGTACCCAGGGGCATCAGCCCCAGCATTTT. Encoded protein: CASSTQGHQPQHF.

The chain couples TRBV27 to TRBJ1-5; no clear D gene. Trimming left V 2 bases short and J 4 bases short, with 6 bases between. The germline V gene encodes CDR1 MNHEY and CDR2 SMNVEV (reference sequence). The CDR3 extends over 13 amino acids. The DNA for the CDR3 is TGTGCCAGCAGTTTACTTAATAATCAGCCCCAGCATTTT. Protein product: CASSLLNNQPQHF.

This clone was seen more than once but under ten times. This rearrangement joins TRBV7-6 to TRBJ1-1; D gene unclear. The CDR3 contains 14 residues. Trimming took 5 bases from V and 10 from J, leaving 20 bases between them. CDR1 is SGHVS and CDR2 is FNYEAQ in the germline V gene. The CDR3 protein is CASSRTGNTGRAFF. CDR3 DNA: TGTGCCAGCAGCAGGACCGGGAACACTGGTCGAGCTTTCTTT.

This clone is a singleton in its sample. The V and J genes are TRBV30 and TRBJ1-1, with TRBD1 matching over 7 bases. The length of the CDR3 is 12 residues. Looked up from germline, CDR1 is GTSNPN and CDR2 is SVGIG (reference sequence). Trimming at V came to 0 bases and at J to 7 bases, leaving 2 bases not matched to a gene. This chain's CDR3 is CAWSVQGDEAFF. CDR3 sequence (DNA): TGTGCCTGGAGTGTCCAGGGGGATGAAGCTTTCTTT.

The V call is TRBV5-4, the J call TRBJ2-5, with D possibly being TRBD2 (5 bases). V was pared by 0 bases and J by 2 bases, with 5 bases between. The CDR3 contains 13 residues. Germline-derived CDR1 and CDR2 are SGHNT and YYREEE (reference sequence). Here the CDR3 DNA reads TGTGCCAGCAGCTTGGGAGGGCAAGAGACCCAGTACTTC. Translated: CASSLGGQETQYF.

In this sample, this clone turned up once. The V call is TRBV5-1, the J call TRBJ2-5, with 9 bases lining up with TRBD2. Germline CDR1 SGHRS, CDR2 YFSETQ. V dropped 4 bases and J dropped 1; count of bases not matched to a gene: 5. The CDR3 runs 15 residues. The CDR3 nucleotides are TGCGCCAGCAGCCGGGGGACTAGCCCCCAAGAGACCCAGTACTTC. Protein product: CASSRGTSPQETQYF.

The V gene is TRBV7-2, the J gene TRBJ2-1; TRBD1 matches at 10 bases. Per the germline V gene, CDR1 is SGHTA and CDR2 is FQGNSA. The junction had 9 bases not matched to a gene; V was cut back by 5 bases and J by 8 bases. The CDR3 has 15 amino acids. The CDR3 DNA sequence: TGTGCCAGCAGCATCGGGACAGGGGTGTGGGATGAGCAGTTCTTC. Translated, it gives CASSIGTGVWDEQFF.

This clone was observed once. The gene calls are TRBV4-2 and TRBJ1-2; 8 bases match TRBD1. Trimming cost V 0 bases and J 3 bases; bases outside gene matches: 3. This CDR3 is built from 15 residues. Germline CDR1 and CDR2: LGHNA and YNFKEQ. The CDR3 sequence is CASSQDRGRDYGYTF. As DNA, the CDR3 is TGTGCCAGCAGCCAAGACAGGGGGCGCGACTATGGCTACACCTTC.

The chain uses TRBV30 and TRBJ1-1, with 7 bases that match TRBD1. With 1 base clipped from V and 8 bases from J, the junction kept 7 bases outside the gene matches. Per the germline V gene, CDR1 is GTSNPN and CDR2 is SVGIG (reference sequence). The CDR3 contains 13 residues. The CDR3 DNA reads as TGTGCCTGGAGTGCCGACAGGGCAGCCGAAGCTTTCTTT. This gives the protein CAWSADRAAEAFF.

The sample holds a few counts of this clone. This chain connects TRBV5-4 to TRBJ2-1, with D possibly being TRBD1 (6 bases). Trimming took 5 bases from V and 15 from J, leaving 15 bases between them. The CDR3 has 11 amino acids. CDR1 is SGHNT, CDR2 YYREEE, per germline (reference sequence). In DNA, the CDR3 is TGTGCCAGCAGTTCGGACAGCGAAGGGTTCTTC. It translates to CASSSDSEGFF.

The chain uses TRBV5-1 and TRBJ2-7; maybe TRBD2 (6 bases). V gave up 2 bases and J gave up 2 bases, with 11 bases separating them. This CDR3 has 14 residues. CDR1 is SGHRS and CDR2 is YFSETQ in the germline V gene. The CDR3 DNA follows: TGCGCCAGCAGCTTTGAGGCGGGGCCCTACGAGCAGTACTTC. Translating it yields CASSFEAGPYEQYF.

J is TRBJ2-7 and V is TRBV28; 11 bases map to TRBD2. Germline lookup yields CDR1 MDHEN and CDR2 SYDVKM. The ends lost 4 bases at V and 4 bases at J; junction bases unmatched: 6. The CDR3 totals 15 residues. The chain's CDR3 is CASSSPGLAVYEQYF. The DNA for the CDR3 is TGTGCCAGCAGTTCCCCGGGACTAGCGGTATACGAGCAGTACTTC.

The J gene is TRBJ2-5, the V gene TRBV19, with D possibly being TRBD2 (5 bases). The CDR3 spans 16 residues. Germline V gene lookup returns CDR1 LNHDA and CDR2 SQIVND (reference sequence). Trimming left V 1 base short and J 0 bases short, with 12 bases between. CDR3 bases: TGTGCCAGTAGTATAGGGGGTACGGGGTACCAAGAGACCCAGTACTTC. Translated, it gives CASSIGGTGYQETQYF.